These 14 T cell receptor beta chains were all obtained from the same sample, sequenced in a study of CD4 T cells in relation to SARS-CoV-2 and coronaviruses. Profiling relied on immunoSEQ multiplex PCR, and the TCRdb table lists in-frame clones only, not all of them. Of 20,000 to 25,000 clones in the sample, around 80% were seen once. Unexposed donor CD4+ T cells date from 2011-2018, before the COVID-19 pandemic. The cells were cultured for roughly 11 days before CD4+ T cells were isolated. For these TCRs, the target antigens are not known. Sequencing was performed on CD4+ T cells from PBMCs, cultured in vitro. The receptors were gathered from a human donor in good health.

V usage is TRBV5-6 and J usage is TRBJ1-2; TRBD1 agrees at 8 bases. The V segment lost 2 bases and the J segment 8 bases; nucleotides outside the gene matches: 5. The CDR3 length is 13 residues. CDR1 is SGHDT, CDR2 YYEEEE, per germline. Written as DNA, the CDR3 is TGTGCCAGCAGCTTAAGGACAGGGAAGGGCTACACCTTC. This translates into CASSLRTGKGYTF.

This clone has just one count. J is TRBJ2-1 and V is TRBV28; D unresolved. This CDR3 has 13 residues. CDR1 is MDHEN, CDR2 SYDVKM, per germline. Trimming left V 5 bases short and J 6 bases short, with 11 bases between. CDR3 sequence: CASSQGWGNEQFF. CDR3 in DNA: TGTGCCAGCAGTCAAGGGTGGGGCAATGAGCAGTTCTTC. The variable domain in full, completed from reference TRBV28 and TRBJ2-1, reads DVKVTQSSRYLVKRTGEKVFLECVQDMDHENMFWYRQDPGLGLRLIYFSYDVKMKEKGDIPEGYSVSREKKERFSLILESASTNQTSMYLCASSQGWGNEQFFGPGTRLTVL.

The chain links TRBV25-1 to TRBJ2-3; TRBD1 matches at 12 bases. V dropped 2 bases and J dropped 5; count of bases not matched to a gene: 2. The CDR3 totals 15 residues. Per the germline V gene, CDR1 is MGHDK and CDR2 is SYGVNS. In DNA form, the CDR3 reads TGTGCCAGCAGTGAAGGGACAGGGGGCAAAGATACGCAGTATTTT. Protein: CASSEGTGGKDTQYF.

The chain combines TRBV19 with TRBJ2-4, with TRBD2 as a possible D gene (6 bases). Germline CDR1 reads LNHDA; CDR2 reads SQIVND (reference sequence). V lost 3 bases and J 8 bases, leaving 17 bases between the germline ends. The CDR3 consists of 15 residues. CDR3 nucleotide sequence: TGTGCCAGTAGTATGAAGGCGGGGCCTGTGGACATTCAGTACTTC. Encoded protein: CASSMKAGPVDIQYF. Looking up the rest from reference TRBV19 and TRBJ2-4 gives the full variable domain: DGGITQSPKYLFRKEGQNVTLSCEQNLNHDAMYWYRQDPGQGLRLIYYSQIVNDFQKGDIAEGYSVSREKKESFPLTVTSAQKNPTAFYLCASSMKAGPVDIQYFGAGTRLSVL.

The V call is TRBV3-1 (or the pseudogene TRBV3-2), the J call TRBJ2-1; 13 bases match TRBD2. V shed 0 bases, J shed 8 bases, and the junction held 10 bases outside the gene matches. This CDR3 is 18 amino acids long. Germline V lookup: CDR1 LGHDT, CDR2 YNNKEL (reference sequence). This chain's CDR3 is CASSQEGTSGTAWDEQFF. In DNA form, the CDR3 reads TGTGCCAGCAGCCAAGAGGGGACTAGCGGGACTGCCTGGGATGAGCAGTTCTTC.

In this sample, this clone turned up a few times. The V and J genes are TRBV6-5 and TRBJ1-5; D might be TRBD1 (5 bases). The CDR3 consists of 15 residues. Trimming pared 9 bases from V and 2 bases from J, leaving 17 bases between. Germline V CDR1 and CDR2: MNHEY, SVGAGI. CDR3 residues: CASWLGQVRNQPQHF. The CDR3 DNA is TGTGCCAGTTGGCTGGGGCAGGTCCGCAATCAGCCCCAGCATTTT.

This chain uses TRBV5-1 with TRBJ2-3; D gene unclear. The CDR3 runs 13 residues. V dropped 5 bases and J dropped 2 bases, with 9 bases sitting between them. Germline V CDR1 and CDR2: SGHRS, YFSETQ. The CDR3 DNA sequence: TGCGCCAGCAGTCCCCAGGTCACAGATACGCAGTATTTT. Its translation: CASSPQVTDTQYF.

The chain is built from TRBV28 and TRBJ2-1; D may be TRBD1 or TRBD2 (6 bases each). The germline CDR1 and CDR2 sequences are MDHEN and SYDVKM. The V end lost 7 bases, the J end lost 6 bases, and 16 bases lay between the germline ends. CDR3 length equals 14 residues. The CDR3 sequence: CASTSEQGLNEQFF. The CDR3 bases are TGTGCCAGCACTTCAGAACAGGGACTCAATGAGCAGTTCTTC. Using reference TRBV28 and TRBJ2-1 for the parts outside the CDR3, the full variable domain is DVKVTQSSRYLVKRTGEKVFLECVQDMDHENMFWYRQDPGLGLRLIYFSYDVKMKEKGDIPEGYSVSREKKERFSLILESASTNQTSMYLCASTSEQGLNEQFFGPGTRLTVL.

The J gene is TRBJ1-4, the V gene TRBV7-3; D unclear. The V end lost 5 bases, the J end lost 0 bases, and 19 bases lay between the germline ends. The length of the CDR3 is 18 residues. Germline loops: CDR1 SGHTA, CDR2 FQGTGA. The CDR3 sequence: CASSPHPPSTATNEKLFF. As DNA, the CDR3 is TGTGCCAGCAGCCCCCACCCGCCGTCGACTGCAACTAATGAAAAACTGTTTTTT.

V and J are TRBV5-3 and TRBJ2-1, with D tentatively TRBD1 or TRBD2 (5 bases each). TRBV5-3 is filed as an ORF, its function uncertain. V lost 6 bases and J 0 bases, leaving 10 bases between the germline ends. The CDR3 extends over 14 amino acids. CDR3 bases: TGTGCCAGAACGGCAGGGAGCTCCTACAATGAGCAGTTCTTC. Translated: CARTAGSSYNEQFF.

The V and J genes are TRBV18 and TRBJ1-5; D is perhaps TRBD1 (6 bases). V dropped 3 bases and J dropped 6 bases, with 15 bases sitting between them. This CDR3 comprises 15 residues. The germline V gene encodes CDR1 KGHSH and CDR2 LQKENI. CDR3 protein: CASSPNEGGGQPQHF. The CDR3 nucleotides are TGTGCCAGCTCACCGAACGAGGGGGGAGGTCAGCCCCAGCATTTT.

The chain uses TRBV5-6 and TRBJ1-2; no firm D call. Germline-derived CDR1 and CDR2 are SGHDT and YYEEEE. CDR3 length: 13 residues. V was pared by 0 bases and J by 7 bases, with 10 bases between. The CDR3 is CASSLVGGGGYTF. In DNA form, the CDR3 reads TGTGCCAGCAGCTTGGTAGGTGGAGGTGGCTACACCTTC. The full variable domain, its missing parts supplied by reference TRBV5-6 and TRBJ1-2, is DAGVTQSPTHLIKTRGQQVTLRCSPKSGHDTVSWYQQALGQGPQFIFQYYEEEERQRGNFPDRFSGHQFPNYSSELNVNALLLGDSALYLCASSLVGGGGYTFGSGTRLTVV.

The rearrangement joins TRBV30 to TRBJ2-3, with 13 bases identical to TRBD2. This CDR3 spans 16 amino acids. The J segment lost 1 base and the V segment lost 1 base, leaving 2 bases of the junction unmatched. Germline CDR1 and CDR2: GTSNPN and SVGIG (reference sequence). CDR3 sequence: CAWSGGTSGGTDTQYF. The CDR3, as DNA: TGTGCCTGGAGTGGCGGGACTAGCGGGGGCACAGATACGCAGTATTTT.

The CDR3 loop is CASSPGANTEAFF. CDR3 bases: TGTGCCAGTAGTCCAGGGGCAAACACTGAAGCTTTCTTT. The rearrangement uses TRBV19 and TRBJ1-1; weak D call: TRBD1 (6 bases). From germline, CDR1 is LNHDA and CDR2 SQIVND (reference sequence). V lost 5 bases and J 2 bases, leaving 9 bases between the germline ends. The CDR3 is 13 amino acids.